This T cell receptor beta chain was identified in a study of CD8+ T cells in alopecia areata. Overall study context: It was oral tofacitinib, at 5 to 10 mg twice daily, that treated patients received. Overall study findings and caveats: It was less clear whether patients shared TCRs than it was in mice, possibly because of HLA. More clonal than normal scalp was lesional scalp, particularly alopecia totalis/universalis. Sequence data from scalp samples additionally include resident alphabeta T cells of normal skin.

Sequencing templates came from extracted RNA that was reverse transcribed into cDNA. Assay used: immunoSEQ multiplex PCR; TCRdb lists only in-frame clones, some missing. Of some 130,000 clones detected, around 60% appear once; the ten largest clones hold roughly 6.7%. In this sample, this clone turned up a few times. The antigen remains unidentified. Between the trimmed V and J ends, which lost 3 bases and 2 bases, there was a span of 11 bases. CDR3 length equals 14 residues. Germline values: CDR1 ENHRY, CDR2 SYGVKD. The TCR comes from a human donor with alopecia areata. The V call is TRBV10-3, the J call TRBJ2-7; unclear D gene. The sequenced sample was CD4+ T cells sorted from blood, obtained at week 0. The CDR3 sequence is CAISDFRETYEQYF. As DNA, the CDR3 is TGTGCCATCAGTGATTTCCGAGAGACCTACGAGCAGTACTTC.